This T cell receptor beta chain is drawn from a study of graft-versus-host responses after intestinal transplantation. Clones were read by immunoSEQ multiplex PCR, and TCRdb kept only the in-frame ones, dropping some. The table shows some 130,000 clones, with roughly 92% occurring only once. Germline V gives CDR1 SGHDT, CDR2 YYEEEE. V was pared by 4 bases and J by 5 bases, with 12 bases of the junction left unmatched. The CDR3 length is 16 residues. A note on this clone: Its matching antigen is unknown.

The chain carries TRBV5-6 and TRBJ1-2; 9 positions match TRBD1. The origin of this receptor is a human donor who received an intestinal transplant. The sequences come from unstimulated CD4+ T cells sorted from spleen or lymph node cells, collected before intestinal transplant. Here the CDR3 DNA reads TGTGCCAGCAGCCCACACAGACAGGGGGTTTCTTATGGCTACACCTTC. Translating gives CASSPHRQGVSYGYTF.